This is a list of T cell receptor beta chains from one sample in a study of T-cell memory formation after mild COVID-19. One entry per CDR3 protein, called by TCRdb with MiXCR from the 5' RACE reads. This sample has 350,000 to 400,000 distinct CDR3 sequences; under 25% occur once, and the top ten carry 12%. Sequencing was carried out using PBMCs or a T cell subset sorted from them (not recorded which). The receptors were sampled from an adult woman who had mild COVID-19 (a few samples of this study predate the infection). Cell type and time point are not known. CDR3s include the opening cysteine and the closing phenylalanine or tryptophan. A D gene is named only where the DNA matches it firmly. The size of a clone is reported for some rows only, either as once, few or many, or as a class for expanded clones.

>TRBV29-1|.|TRBD2|TRBJ2-1
CSYGLATYNEQFF
TGCAGCTATGGACTAGCGACCTACAATGAGCAGTTCTTC
>TRBV20-1|many|.|TRBJ1-5
CSARGLLGYDQPQHF
TGCAGTGCTAGAGGCCTCCTCGGGTACGATCAGCCCCAGCATTTT
>TRBV20-1|.|.|TRBJ2-7
CSARGTDYEQYF
TGCAGTGCTAGAGGAACGGATTACGAGCAGTACTTC
>TRBV7-2|few|.|TRBJ2-1
CASSLLGGSYNEQFF
TGTGCCAGCAGCCTACTTGGCGGCTCCTACAATGAGCAGTTCTTC
>TRBV6-2/TRBV6-3|few|.|TRBJ2-5
CASQDIVAGHQETQYF
TGTGCCAGCCAAGATATCGTTGCGGGGCACCAAGAGACCCAGTACTTC
>TRBV6-6|.|TRBD2|TRBJ2-1
CASSPGLAKSEQFF
TGTGCCAGCAGTCCGGGACTAGCAAAGAGTGAGCAGTTCTTC
>TRBV4-1|.|TRBD1|TRBJ2-7
CASSQQGQPWDEQYF
TGCGCCAGCAGCCAACAGGGACAGCCGTGGGACGAGCAGTACTTC
>TRBV5-5|few|.|TRBJ2-3
CASSLDRGAGVPSDTQYF
TGTGCCAGCAGCTTGGATCGTGGCGCAGGGGTACCGTCAGATACGCAGTATTTT
>TRBV24-1|.|TRBD1|TRBJ2-5
CATSTGGQETQYF
TGTGCCACCTCCACAGGGGGTCAAGAGACCCAGTACTTC
>TRBV5-1|few|TRBD1|TRBJ1-1
CASSLTGGLGNTEAFF
TGCGCCAGCAGCTTGACAGGGGGCTTGGGTAACACTGAAGCTTTCTTT